This T cell receptor (beta chain) stems from a study of prognosis after radiotherapy for stage I lung cancer. Study in general: Newly diagnosed primary stage I lung tumors were present in 12 to 15 patients, and oligometastatic NSCLC after surgical resection of the primary tumor was present in roughly five patients. Following radiotherapy, several patients went on to present distant metastases at a median of around 7 months, and roughly 14 exhibited no significant progression.

Study-wide results and limits: A difference in TRBV and TRBJ gene usage was reportedly seen between patients with and without metastases.

This clonotype was seen many times. Its cognate antigen is unknown. This CDR3 comprises 13 residues. The ends lost 5 bases at V and 5 bases at J; junction bases unmatched: 4. Genomic DNA was the source, and TCR beta CDR3 was amplified from it by two-round multiplex PCR. First-round PCR employed TRBV- and TRBJ-specific primers for each gene. TCRdb reanalysed the multiplex PCR reads using MiXCR and keeps one entry per CDR3 protein. Of about 36,000 distinct CDR3 sequences in the sample, approximately 36% are singletons; the top ten hold roughly 17%. At each of two time points, roughly 5.8 milliliters of venous blood were taken.

This clonotype was obtained from a donor aged 50 or older with non-small cell lung cancer. The V and J genes are TRBV12-3 or TRBV12-4 and TRBJ1-1; 8 positions agree with TRBD1. The sample here was PBMCs, taken before or after stereotactic body radiation therapy (not recorded which). CDR3 DNA: TGTGCCAGCAGTCTCGACAGGGGAACTGAAGCTTTCTTT. Its protein is CASSLDRGTEAFF.